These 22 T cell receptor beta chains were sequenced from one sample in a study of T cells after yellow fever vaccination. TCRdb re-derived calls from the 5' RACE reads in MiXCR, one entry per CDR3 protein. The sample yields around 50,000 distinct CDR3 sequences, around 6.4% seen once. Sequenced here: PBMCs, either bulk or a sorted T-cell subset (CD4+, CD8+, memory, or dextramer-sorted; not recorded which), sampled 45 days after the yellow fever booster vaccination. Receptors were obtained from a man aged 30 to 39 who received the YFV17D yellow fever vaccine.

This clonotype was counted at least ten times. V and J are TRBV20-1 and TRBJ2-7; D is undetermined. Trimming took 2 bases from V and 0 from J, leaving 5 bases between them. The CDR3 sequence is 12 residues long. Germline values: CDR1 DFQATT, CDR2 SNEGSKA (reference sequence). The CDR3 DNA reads TGCAGTGCTAGACGGAACTCCTACGAGCAGTACTTC. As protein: CSARRNSYEQYF.

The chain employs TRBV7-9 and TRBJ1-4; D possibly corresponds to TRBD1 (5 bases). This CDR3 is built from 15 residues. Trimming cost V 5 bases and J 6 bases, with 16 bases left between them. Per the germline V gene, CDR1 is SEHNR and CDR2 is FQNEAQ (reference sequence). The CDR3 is CASSLGLGGHEKLFF. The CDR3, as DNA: TGTGCCAGCAGCCTGGGACTGGGAGGACATGAAAAACTGTTTTTT.

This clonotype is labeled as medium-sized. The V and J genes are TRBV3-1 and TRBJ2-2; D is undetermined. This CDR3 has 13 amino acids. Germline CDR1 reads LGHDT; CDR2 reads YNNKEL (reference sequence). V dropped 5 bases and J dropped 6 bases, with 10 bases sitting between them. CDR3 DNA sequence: TGTGCCAGCAGCTCCCGAGGTGCCGGGGAGCTGTTTTTT. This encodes CASSSRGAGELFF. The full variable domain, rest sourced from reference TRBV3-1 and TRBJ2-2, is DTAVSQTPKYLVTQMGNDKSIKCEQNLGHDTMYWYKQDSKKFLKIMFSYNNKELIINETVPNRFSPKSPDKAHLNLHINSLELGDSAVYFCASSSRGAGELFFGEGSRLTVL.

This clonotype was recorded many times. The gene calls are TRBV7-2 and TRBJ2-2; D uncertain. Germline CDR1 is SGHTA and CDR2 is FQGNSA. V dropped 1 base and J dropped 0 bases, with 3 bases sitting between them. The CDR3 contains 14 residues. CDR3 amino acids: CASSLETNTGELFF. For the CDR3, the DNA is TGTGCCAGCAGCTTAGAAACGAACACCGGGGAGCTGTTTTTT.

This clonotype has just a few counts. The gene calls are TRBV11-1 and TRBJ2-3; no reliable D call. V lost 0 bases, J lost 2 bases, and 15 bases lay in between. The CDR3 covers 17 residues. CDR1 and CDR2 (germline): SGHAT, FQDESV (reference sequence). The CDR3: CASSLARSHPLTDTQYF. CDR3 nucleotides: TGTGCCAGCAGCTTAGCGCGTTCACATCCCCTCACAGATACGCAGTATTTT.

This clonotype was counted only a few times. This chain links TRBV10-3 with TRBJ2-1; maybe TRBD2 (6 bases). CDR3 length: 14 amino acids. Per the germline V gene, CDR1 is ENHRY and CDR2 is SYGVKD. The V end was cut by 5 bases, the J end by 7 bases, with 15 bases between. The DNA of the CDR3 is TGTGCCATCAGTCCCATGGGACTTCTAAATGAGCAGTTCTTC. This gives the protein CAISPMGLLNEQFF.

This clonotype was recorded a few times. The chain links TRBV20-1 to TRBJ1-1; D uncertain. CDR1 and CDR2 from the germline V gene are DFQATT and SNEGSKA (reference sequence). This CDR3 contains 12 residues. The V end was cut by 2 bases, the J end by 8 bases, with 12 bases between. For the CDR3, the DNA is TGCAGTGCTAGAAATGTGTGGGCCGAAGCTTTCTTT. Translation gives CSARNVWAEAFF.

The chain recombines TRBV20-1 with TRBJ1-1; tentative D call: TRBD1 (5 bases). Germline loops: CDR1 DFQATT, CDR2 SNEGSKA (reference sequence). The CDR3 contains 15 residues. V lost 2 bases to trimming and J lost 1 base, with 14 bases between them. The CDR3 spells CSARFLDRRNTEAFF. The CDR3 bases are TGCAGTGCTAGATTCCTAGACAGACGGAACACTGAAGCTTTCTTT.

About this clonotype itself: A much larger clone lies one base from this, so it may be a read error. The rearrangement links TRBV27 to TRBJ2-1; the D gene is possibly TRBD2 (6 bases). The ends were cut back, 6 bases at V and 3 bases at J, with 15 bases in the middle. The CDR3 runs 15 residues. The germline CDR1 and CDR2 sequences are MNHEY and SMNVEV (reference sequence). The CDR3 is CASRPSGPYYNEQFF. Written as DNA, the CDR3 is TGTGCCAGCAGGCCAAGCGGGCCTTACTACAATGAGCAGTTCTTC.

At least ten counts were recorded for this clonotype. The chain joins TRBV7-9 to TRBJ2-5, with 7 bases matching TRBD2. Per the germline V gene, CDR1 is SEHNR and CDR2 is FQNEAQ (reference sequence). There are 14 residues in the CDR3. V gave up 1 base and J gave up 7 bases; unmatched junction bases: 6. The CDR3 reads CASSLGAGFVTQYF. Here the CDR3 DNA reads TGTGCCAGCAGCTTAGGAGCGGGATTTGTGACCCAGTACTTC.

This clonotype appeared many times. The CDR3 is CASSFRRLAGGEQYF. DNA for the CDR3: TGTGCCAGCAGCTTCCGACGACTAGCGGGAGGCGAGCAGTACTTC. The chain carries TRBV5-6 and TRBJ2-7, with 13 bases matching TRBD2. The trim removed 2 bases at V and 6 bases at J, leaving 5 bases unmatched. CDR3 length: 15 amino acids. Per germline, CDR1 SGHDT and CDR2 YYEEEE.

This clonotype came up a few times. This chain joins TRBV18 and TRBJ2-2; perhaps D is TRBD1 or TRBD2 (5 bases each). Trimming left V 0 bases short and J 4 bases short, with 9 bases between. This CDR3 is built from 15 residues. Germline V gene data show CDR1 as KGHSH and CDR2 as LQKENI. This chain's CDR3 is CASSPPTGTTGELFF. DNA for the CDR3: TGTGCCAGCTCACCACCGACGGGGACCACCGGGGAGCTGTTTTTT.

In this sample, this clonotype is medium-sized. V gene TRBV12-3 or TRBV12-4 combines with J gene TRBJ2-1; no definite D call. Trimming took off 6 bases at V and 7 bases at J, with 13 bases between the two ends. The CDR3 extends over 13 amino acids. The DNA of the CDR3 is TGTGCCAGCAGCCTGTCAGGCCCAAATGAGCAGTTCTTC. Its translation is CASSLSGPNEQFF.

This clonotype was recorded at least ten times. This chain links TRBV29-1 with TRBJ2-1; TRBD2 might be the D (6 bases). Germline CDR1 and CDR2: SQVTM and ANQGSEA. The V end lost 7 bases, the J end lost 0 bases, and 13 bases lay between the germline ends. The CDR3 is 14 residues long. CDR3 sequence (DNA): TGCAGCGCGACTCGGGGGAGCTCCTACAATGAGCAGTTCTTC. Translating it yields CSATRGSSYNEQFF.

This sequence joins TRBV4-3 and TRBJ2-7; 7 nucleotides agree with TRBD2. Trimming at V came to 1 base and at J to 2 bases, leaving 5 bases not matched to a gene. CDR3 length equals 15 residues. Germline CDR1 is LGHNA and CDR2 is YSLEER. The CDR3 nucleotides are TGCGCCAGCAGCCAAGGTGCAAGCGGGGCCTACGAGCAGTACTTC. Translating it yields CASSQGASGAYEQYF.

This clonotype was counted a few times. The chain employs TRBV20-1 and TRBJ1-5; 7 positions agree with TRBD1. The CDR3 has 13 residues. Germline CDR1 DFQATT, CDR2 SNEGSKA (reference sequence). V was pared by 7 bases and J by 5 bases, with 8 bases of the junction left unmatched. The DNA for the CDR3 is TGCAGTGAAGCAGGGGGATCGGATCAGCCCCAGCATTTT. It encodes CSEAGGSDQPQHF.

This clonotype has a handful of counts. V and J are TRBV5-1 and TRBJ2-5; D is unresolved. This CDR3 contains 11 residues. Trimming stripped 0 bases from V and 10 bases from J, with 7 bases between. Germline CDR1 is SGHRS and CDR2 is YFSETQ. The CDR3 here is CASSLEADQYF. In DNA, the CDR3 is TGCGCCAGCAGCTTGGAGGCAGACCAGTACTTC.

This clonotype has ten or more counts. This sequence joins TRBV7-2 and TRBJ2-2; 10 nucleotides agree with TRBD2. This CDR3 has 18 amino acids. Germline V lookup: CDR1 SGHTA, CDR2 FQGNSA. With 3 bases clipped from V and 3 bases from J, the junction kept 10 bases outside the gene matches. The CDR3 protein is CASSLRLAGEADTGELFF. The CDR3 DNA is TGTGCCAGCAGCTTGCGCCTAGCGGGAGAGGCGGACACCGGGGAGCTGTTTTTT.

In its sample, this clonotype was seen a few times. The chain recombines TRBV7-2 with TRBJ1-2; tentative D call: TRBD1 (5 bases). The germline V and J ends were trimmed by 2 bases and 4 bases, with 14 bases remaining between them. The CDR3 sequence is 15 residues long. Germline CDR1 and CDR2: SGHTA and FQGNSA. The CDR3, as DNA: TGTGCCAGCAGCTTATTGGGGGACGGTGTCTATGGCTACACCTTC. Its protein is CASSLLGDGVYGYTF.

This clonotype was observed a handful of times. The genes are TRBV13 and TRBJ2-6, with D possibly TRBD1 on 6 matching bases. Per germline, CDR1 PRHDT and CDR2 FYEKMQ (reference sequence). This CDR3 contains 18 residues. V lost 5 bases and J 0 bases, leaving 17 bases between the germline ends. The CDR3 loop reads CASSRGFGTSSGANVLTF. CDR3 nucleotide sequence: TGTGCCAGCAGCCGGGGATTCGGGACAAGCTCTGGGGCCAACGTCCTGACTTTC.

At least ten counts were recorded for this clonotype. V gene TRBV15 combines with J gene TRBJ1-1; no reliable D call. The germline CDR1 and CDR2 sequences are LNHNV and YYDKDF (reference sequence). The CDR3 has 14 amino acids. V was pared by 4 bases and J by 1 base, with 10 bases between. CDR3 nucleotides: TGTGCCACCAGCATGAACAGAGCGAACACTGAAGCTTTCTTT. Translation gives CATSMNRANTEAFF.

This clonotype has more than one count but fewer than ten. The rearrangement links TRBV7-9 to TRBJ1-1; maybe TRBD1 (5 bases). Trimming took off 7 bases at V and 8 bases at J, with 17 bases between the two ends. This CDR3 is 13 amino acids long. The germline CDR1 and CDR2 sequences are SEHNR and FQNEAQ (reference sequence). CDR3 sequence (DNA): TGTGCCAGCACTCAACGGGACCGAGGAGAAGCTTTCTTT. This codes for CASTQRDRGEAFF.